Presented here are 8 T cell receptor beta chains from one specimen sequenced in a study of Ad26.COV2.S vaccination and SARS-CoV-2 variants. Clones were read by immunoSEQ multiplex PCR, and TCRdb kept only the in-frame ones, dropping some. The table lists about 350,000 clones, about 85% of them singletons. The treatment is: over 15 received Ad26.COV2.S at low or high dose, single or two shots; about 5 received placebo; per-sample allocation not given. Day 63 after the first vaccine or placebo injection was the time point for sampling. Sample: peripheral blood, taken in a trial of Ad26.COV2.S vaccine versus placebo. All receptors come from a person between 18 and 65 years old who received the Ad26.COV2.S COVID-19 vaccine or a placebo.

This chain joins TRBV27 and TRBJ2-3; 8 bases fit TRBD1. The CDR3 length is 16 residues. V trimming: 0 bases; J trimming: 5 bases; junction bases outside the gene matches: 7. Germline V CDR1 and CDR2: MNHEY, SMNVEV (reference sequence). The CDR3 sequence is CASSLSRGQGKDTQYF. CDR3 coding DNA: TGTGCCAGCAGTTTATCGCGAGGACAGGGAAAAGATACGCAGTATTTT.

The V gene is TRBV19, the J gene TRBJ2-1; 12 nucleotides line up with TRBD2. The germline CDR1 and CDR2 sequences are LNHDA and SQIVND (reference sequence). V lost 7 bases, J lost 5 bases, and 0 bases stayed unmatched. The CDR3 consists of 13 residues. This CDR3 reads CASTSGGDNEQFF. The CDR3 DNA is TGTGCCAGTACTAGCGGGGGGGACAATGAGCAGTTCTTC.

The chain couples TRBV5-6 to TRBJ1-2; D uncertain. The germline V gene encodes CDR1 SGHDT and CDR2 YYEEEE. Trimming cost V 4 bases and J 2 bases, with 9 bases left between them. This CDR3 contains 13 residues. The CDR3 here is CASSHGSNYGYTF. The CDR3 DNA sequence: TGTGCCAGCAGCCACGGAAGCAACTATGGCTACACCTTC.

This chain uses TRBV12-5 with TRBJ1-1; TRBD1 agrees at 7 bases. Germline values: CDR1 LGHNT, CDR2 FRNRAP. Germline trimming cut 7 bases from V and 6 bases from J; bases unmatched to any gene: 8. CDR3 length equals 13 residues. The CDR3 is CASALTGAPEAFF. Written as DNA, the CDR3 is TGTGCTAGTGCCCTTACAGGGGCGCCTGAAGCTTTCTTT.

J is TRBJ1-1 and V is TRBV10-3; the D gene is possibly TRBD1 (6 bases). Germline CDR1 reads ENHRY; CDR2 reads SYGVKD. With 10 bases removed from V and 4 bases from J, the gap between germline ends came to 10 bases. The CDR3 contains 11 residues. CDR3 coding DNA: TGTGCCACGAGGGGGAGCACTGAAGCTTTCTTT. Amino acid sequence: CATRGSTEAFF.

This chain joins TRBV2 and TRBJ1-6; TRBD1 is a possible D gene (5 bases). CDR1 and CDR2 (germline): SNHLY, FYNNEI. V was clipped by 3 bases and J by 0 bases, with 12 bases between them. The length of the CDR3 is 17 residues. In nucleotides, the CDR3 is TGTGCCAGCAGTGAGCGAGTCGGGGGCTCCTATAATTCACCCCTCCACTTT. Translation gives CASSERVGGSYNSPLHF. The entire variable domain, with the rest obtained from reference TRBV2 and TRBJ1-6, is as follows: EPEVTQTPSHQVTQMGQEVILRCVPISNHLYFYWYRQILGQKVEFLVSFYNNEISEKSEIFDDQFSVERPDGSNFTLKIRSTKLEDSAMYFCASSERVGGSYNSPLHFGNGTRLTVT.

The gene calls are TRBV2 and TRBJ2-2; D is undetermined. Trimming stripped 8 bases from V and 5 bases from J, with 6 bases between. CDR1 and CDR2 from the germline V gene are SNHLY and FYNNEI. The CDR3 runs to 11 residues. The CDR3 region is CASLETGELFF. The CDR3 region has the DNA TGTGCCAGCCTAGAGACCGGGGAGCTGTTTTTT.

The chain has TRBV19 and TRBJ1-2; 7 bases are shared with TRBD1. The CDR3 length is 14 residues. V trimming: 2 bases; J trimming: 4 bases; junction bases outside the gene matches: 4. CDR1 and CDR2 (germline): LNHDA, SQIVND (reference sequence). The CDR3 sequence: CASSIRGHGYGYTF. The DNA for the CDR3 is TGTGCCAGTAGTATAAGGGGGCACGGCTATGGCTACACCTTC.